This entry describes one T cell receptor (beta chain). Profiling relied on immunoSEQ multiplex PCR, and the TCRdb table lists in-frame clones only, not all of them. The sample lists 30,000 to 40,000 clones; 80% to 90% were seen once. This record belongs to a study of PD-L1 blockade in urothelial cancer. On the study more broadly: Patients began atezolizumab, 1,200 mg intravenously every 3 weeks, at some point between 2013 and 2014. Blood was analyzed 3 weeks (second dose) and 6 weeks after treatment start.

Time point of the sample: pretreatment peripheral blood. Each patient supplied 1 to 8 pretreatment and on-treatment samples. This receptor was obtained from a man in his sixties with urothelial cancer. This material consisted of PBMCs, taken around atezolizumab (anti-PD-L1) treatment.

The CDR3 DNA reads TGTGCCAGCAGTCACCGACAGGAGACCTCATACGAGCAGTACTTC. Amino acid sequence: CASSHRQETSYEQYF. The chain links TRBV28 to TRBJ2-7; a weak D match, TRBD1 (6 bases). The CDR3 has 15 residues. CDR1 and CDR2 (germline): MDHEN, SYDVKM. V lost 5 bases, J lost 4 bases, and 18 bases lay in between.